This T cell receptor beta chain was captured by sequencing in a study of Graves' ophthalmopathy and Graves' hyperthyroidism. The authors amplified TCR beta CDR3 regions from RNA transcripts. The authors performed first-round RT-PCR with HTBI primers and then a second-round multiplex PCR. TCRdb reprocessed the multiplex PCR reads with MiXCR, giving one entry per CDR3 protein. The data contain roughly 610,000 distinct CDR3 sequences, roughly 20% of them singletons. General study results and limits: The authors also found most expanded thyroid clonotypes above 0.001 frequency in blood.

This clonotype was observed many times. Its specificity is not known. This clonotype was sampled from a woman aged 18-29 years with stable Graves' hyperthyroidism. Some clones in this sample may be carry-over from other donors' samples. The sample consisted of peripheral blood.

CDR3 region: CASSLTESSGNTIYF. The CDR3 DNA reads as TGTGCCAGCAGTTTAACGGAAAGCTCTGGAAACACCATATATTTT. The chain couples TRBV12-3 or TRBV12-4 to TRBJ1-3; D ambiguous. The length of the CDR3 is 15 residues. The V end was cut by 2 bases, the J end by 0 bases, with 8 bases between.